These T cell receptor beta chains were read from a single sample in a study of blood T cell repertoires in COVID-19. TCRdb's table, derived via immunoSEQ multiplex PCR, lists solely in-frame clones and lacks some. The sample includes under 350,000 clones, about nine tenths seen only once; the top ten take roughly 2.2%. The specimen was peripheral blood. These receptors all stem from a man over 45 with acute or convalescent COVID-19. Both conserved end residues are part of each CDR3.

V gene: TRBV11-2; CDR3 protein: CASSLREMNTEAFF
V gene: TRBV15; CDR3 protein: CATSRPSGGGWNTQYF
V gene: TRBV5-6; CDR3 protein: CASSMGTAIYGYTF
V gene: TRBV3-1/TRBV3-2; CDR3 protein: CASSQGETGHTEAFF
V gene: TRBV6-5; CDR3 protein: CASSRQREQPQHF
V gene: TRBV19; CDR3 protein: CASSIAPLTEPQHF
V gene: TRBV14; CDR3 protein: CASSTRTGLLMNTEAFF
V gene: TRBV30; CDR3 protein: CAWGDSRETQYF
V gene: TRBV15; CDR3 protein: CATSRDSRSSYEQYF
V gene: TRBV2; CDR3 protein: CASIRSGGETQYF
V gene: TRBV21-1; CDR3 protein: CARQNRVDQPQHF
V gene: TRBV15; CDR3 protein: CATSRDKSTYGYTF
V gene: TRBV3-1/TRBV3-2; CDR3 protein: CASSQPGQGVVAFF